These 9 T cell receptor beta chains came from one sample sequenced in a study of read filtering for tumor transcriptome and immune sequencing. This library used about 400 ng RNA and molecular barcoded adaptors spanning alpha/delta and beta/gamma chains. TCRdb itself ran the reads through MiXCR, one entry per CDR3 protein. Seen here are some 15,000 distinct CDR3 sequences, around 20% observed once, and the top ten hold around 80%. Sequencing was performed on a population of CD138-negative cells sorted from bone marrow. The source of these receptors is a donor older than 35 with multiple myeloma.

Ten or more counts support this clonotype. The chain is built from TRBV9 and TRBJ2-7; weak D call: TRBD2 (5 bases). The CDR3 spans 13 residues. Germline CDR1 SGDLS, CDR2 YYNGEE. V was trimmed by 0 bases and J by 7 bases, leaving 11 bases between them. The DNA for the CDR3 is TGTGCCAGCAGCGTAGCGAGGTCGGGGGAGCAGTACTTC. This gives the protein CASSVARSGEQYF.

This clonotype was counted ten times or more. The chain recombines TRBV11-2 with TRBJ2-2; D gene unclear. V was shortened by 8 bases and J by 0 bases, with 1 base between the two germline ends. This CDR3 is 11 amino acids long. Germline-derived CDR1 and CDR2 are SGHAT and FQNNGV. The CDR3 DNA sequence: TGTGCCAGCGCGAACACCGGGGAGCTGTTTTTT. Residues: CASANTGELFF.

There are many counts of this clonotype. The V call is TRBV20-1, the J call TRBJ2-1; 12 bases are shared with TRBD1. Germline CDR1 and CDR2: DFQATT and SNEGSKA (reference sequence). The V gene end was trimmed by 3 bases and the J gene end by 5 bases; junction bases not matched to a gene: 2. CDR3 length: 14 amino acids. CDR3: CSARGDRGHNEQFF. The CDR3 nucleotides are TGCAGTGCTAGGGGGGACAGGGGGCACAATGAGCAGTTCTTC.

This clonotype was seen more than once but under ten times. This chain connects TRBV7-2 to TRBJ1-2; the D gene is possibly TRBD1 (6 bases). The V and J ends lost 3 bases and 4 bases respectively, with 18 bases between them. Per the germline V gene, CDR1 is SGHTA and CDR2 is FQGNSA. This CDR3 is built from 16 residues. As DNA, the CDR3 is TGTGCCAGCAGCTTGCCGACAGGCGCTATCCCCTATGGCTACACCTTC. Encoded protein: CASSLPTGAIPYGYTF.

About this clonotype: Likely a read error: the CDR3 ends without its conserved phenylalanine or tryptophan. The chain employs TRBV6-6 and TRBJ1-1; D unclear. In germline, CDR1 is MNHNY, CDR2 SVGAGI (reference sequence). The CDR3 has 16 residues. The CDR3 DNA reads TGTGCCAGCAGCCAGCCGAGCGGAAGTCTGAACATTGAAGCTTTCATT. Translation: CASSQPSGSLNIEAFI.

This clonotype is a singleton in its sample. A read error may account for a junction end that differs from germline. The chain links TRBV7-9 to TRBJ2-2; D uncertain. From germline, CDR1 is SEHNR and CDR2 FQNEAQ (reference sequence). The CDR3 consists of 14 residues. In DNA, the CDR3 is TGTGCCTGCAGCGCGATAATAGACACCGGGGAGCTGTTTTTT. It codes for CACSAIIDTGELFF.

This clonotype was observed once. Its ends do not fully match the called genes, so a read error is possible. The chain uses TRBV7-6 and TRBJ2-7, with D maybe TRBD1 (6 bases). Germline V gives CDR1 SGHVS, CDR2 FNYEAQ. The CDR3 length is 14 residues. CDR3 nucleotides: TGTGCCAGCAGCTCAAATTATAGGTGGTGGGACATCTCCTTC. It translates to CASSSNYRWWDISF.

The sample holds many counts of this clonotype. This chain uses TRBV29-1 with TRBJ2-1; TRBD1 aligns across 8 bases. This CDR3 is built from 13 residues. V lost 6 bases to trimming and J lost 2 bases; unmatched junction nucleotides: 3. Germline V gene lookup returns CDR1 SQVTM and CDR2 ANQGSEA. CDR3 nucleotides: TGCAGCGTCGGACAGGGAACCTACAATGAGCAGTTCTTC. It translates to CSVGQGTYNEQFF.

This clonotype was found many times. The rearrangement joins TRBV4-1 to TRBJ2-3, with D possibly matching TRBD2 (6 bases). V was clipped by 1 base and J by 0 bases, with 17 bases between them. The CDR3 has 18 amino acids. Germline-derived CDR1 and CDR2 are MGHRA and YSYEKL. The CDR3 spells CASSQVAGSGPSTDTQYF. The CDR3 bases are TGCGCCAGCAGCCAAGTAGCCGGGAGCGGTCCCAGCACAGATACGCAGTATTTT.